Presented here are 21 T cell receptor beta chains from one specimen sequenced in a study of post-analysis software for immune sequencing data. Overall study results and limits: When patients were compared with controls, a handful of TRBV segments were more frequent, TRBV5-6, TRBV5-1 and TRBV20-1 among them.

Their antigens are not known. Unique molecular identifiers tagged the TCR beta cDNA libraries. MiXCR was run by TCRdb on the PCR reads, yielding one entry per CDR3 protein. The sample has hundreds of thousands of distinct CDR3 sequences, roughly 27% seen once. The sequencing input was blood. These receptors all stem from a girl aged 5-17 years with multiple sclerosis.

This clonotype was counted between two and nine times. This chain links TRBV7-2 with TRBJ2-5; D not resolved. Per germline, CDR1 SGHTA and CDR2 FQGNSA. The CDR3 totals 14 residues. V lost 3 bases and J lost 4, with 12 bases in between. DNA of the CDR3: TGTGCCAGCAGCTTTACGAATAGTGGAGAGACCCAGTACTTC. Translating gives CASSFTNSGETQYF.

The V call is TRBV7-9, the J call TRBJ2-1; 10 bases are a match to TRBD2. V shed 5 bases, J shed 7 bases, and the junction held 8 bases outside the gene matches. The CDR3 is 15 residues long. CDR1 and CDR2 from the germline V gene are SEHNR and FQNEAQ (reference sequence). CDR3 nucleotide sequence: TGTGCCAGCAGCCCCAGCGGGGGGGCCTTAAATGAGCAGTTCTTC. Translation gives CASSPSGGALNEQFF.

This clonotype has more than one count but fewer than ten. The J gene is TRBJ1-6, the V gene TRBV27; D possibly corresponds to TRBD1 (5 bases). The CDR3 contains 13 residues. Germline V gene data show CDR1 as MNHEY and CDR2 as SMNVEV (reference sequence). V lost 5 bases and J 10 bases, leaving 12 bases between the germline ends. The CDR3 region has the DNA TGTGCCAGCAGTATGTCCAGGGCGTCACCCCTCCACTTT. Its translation is CASSMSRASPLHF.

The chain uses TRBV18 and TRBJ2-5; D may be TRBD1 (6 bases). The CDR3 length is 15 residues. Germline V gene sequence: CDR1 KGHSH, CDR2 LQKENI. Trimming removed 3 bases from V and 3 bases from J, with 14 bases in between. The CDR3 here is CASSPQQGSEETQYF. Here the CDR3 DNA reads TGTGCCAGCTCACCTCAACAGGGTTCGGAAGAGACCCAGTACTTC.

J is TRBJ2-3 and V is TRBV5-8, with a tentative D call TRBD1 (6 bases). Germline CDR1 SGHTS, CDR2 YDEGEE. The CDR3 contains 17 residues. Trimming stripped 3 bases from V and 1 base from J, with 18 bases between. CDR3 loop: CASSSGTLKGGTDTQYF. CDR3 nucleotide sequence: TGTGCCAGCAGCTCAGGGACACTTAAAGGTGGCACAGATACGCAGTATTTT.

The chain recombines TRBV20-1 with TRBJ1-2, with 7 nucleotides matching TRBD1. This CDR3 spans 17 amino acids. Per germline, CDR1 DFQATT and CDR2 SNEGSKA (reference sequence). Unmatched junction bases numbered 15, after V lost 2 bases and J lost 3 bases. The chain's CDR3 is CSARSPGSQGVHYGYTF. CDR3 nucleotide sequence: TGCAGTGCTAGATCGCCGGGCAGTCAGGGGGTGCACTATGGCTACACCTTC.

This clonotype occurred a few times. The V call is TRBV4-3, the J call TRBJ1-2; D not certain. This CDR3 has 14 residues. Trimming pared 0 bases from V and 2 bases from J, leaving 7 bases between. Germline loops: CDR1 LGHNA, CDR2 YSLEER. CDR3 DNA: TGCGCCAGCAGCCAAGATCTCCTCAACTATGGCTACACCTTC. This translates into CASSQDLLNYGYTF.

For this clonotype: A much larger clone lies one base from this, so it may be a read error. The rearrangement uses TRBV5-1 and TRBJ2-1; 8 bases agree with TRBD1. Matching the DNA end better, TRBJ2-7 makes the J call doubtful. This CDR3 has 13 amino acids. CDR1 and CDR2 (germline): SGHRS, YFSETQ. The CDR3 DNA is TGCGCCAGCAGCTGGGACAGGTACAATGAGCAGTACTTC. Protein product: CASSWDRYNEQYF.

The V and J genes are TRBV20-1 and TRBJ1-2; 8 positions match TRBD1. Losses at the gene ends were 5 bases for V and 4 bases for J; bases not matched to a gene: 6. Germline CDR1 reads DFQATT; CDR2 reads SNEGSKA (reference sequence). This CDR3 contains 13 residues. CDR3 protein: CSASDRGLYGYTF. CDR3 nucleotide sequence: TGCAGTGCTTCTGACAGGGGCCTCTATGGCTACACCTTC.

This clonotype appeared a few times. This rearrangement joins TRBV5-1 to TRBJ2-7, with 8 bases aligning to TRBD1. V was pared by 2 bases and J by 5 bases, with 9 bases of the junction left unmatched. From germline, CDR1 is SGHRS and CDR2 YFSETQ. The CDR3 spans 15 residues. CDR3 in amino acids: CASSFSGGVYNEQYF. The CDR3 nucleotides read TGCGCCAGCAGCTTCTCAGGGGGCGTCTACAACGAGCAGTACTTC.

This clonotype was counted ten times or more. J is TRBJ2-3 and V is TRBV6-5; D could derive from TRBD1 or TRBD2 (5 bases each). Germline-derived CDR1 and CDR2 are MNHEY and SVGAGI. V lost 2 bases, J lost 0 bases, and 12 bases lay in between. The CDR3 spans 16 residues. CDR3 sequence (DNA): TGTGCCAGCAGTTACGGTGGTGGGGGTAGCACAGATACGCAGTATTTT. Its protein product is CASSYGGGGSTDTQYF.

The sample holds many counts of this clonotype. CDR3 bases: TGTGCCAGCAGCTTTAACTATGAGCAGTTCTTC. This encodes CASSFNYEQFF. V and J are TRBV7-9 and TRBJ2-1; D unresolved. CDR1 SEHNR and CDR2 FQNEAQ come from the germline V gene (reference sequence). The CDR3 loop spans 11 amino acids. V lost 3 bases to trimming and J lost 8 bases, with 5 bases between them.

This clonotype has only a few counts. V usage is TRBV24-1 and J usage is TRBJ1-1, with D unclear. With 0 bases removed from V and 8 bases from J, the gap between germline ends came to 6 bases. This CDR3 spans 12 amino acids. From germline, CDR1 is KGHDR and CDR2 SFDVKD. The chain's CDR3 is CATSDLTGEAFF. The CDR3 nucleotides are TGTGCCACCAGTGATTTGACGGGGGAAGCTTTCTTT.

V gene TRBV9 combines with J gene TRBJ2-6; D unresolved. The length of the CDR3 is 17 residues. Trimming left V 4 bases short and J 0 bases short, with 14 bases between. Germline V gene sequence: CDR1 SGDLS, CDR2 YYNGEE. The chain's CDR3 is CASSPNEWASGANVLTF. The CDR3 DNA follows: TGTGCCAGCAGCCCCAATGAATGGGCCTCTGGGGCCAACGTCCTGACTTTC.

This clonotype appeared a few times. The junction and the germline gene differ at one end; a read error may be behind it. V and J are TRBV10-3 and TRBJ1-2; D call uncertain. The CDR3 extends over 13 amino acids. Germline-derived CDR1 and CDR2 are ENHRY and SYGVKD. CDR3 residues: CAIRESSLYGYTF. The CDR3 DNA sequence: TGTGCCATCAGGGAGTCTTCCCTCTATGGCTACACCTTC.

This clonotype appeared a single time. One end of the junction is discordant with germline, which a read error may explain. This chain uses TRBV20-1 with TRBJ2-3, with D tentatively TRBD1 (5 bases). The CDR3 has 13 amino acids. CDR1 is DFQATT, CDR2 SNEGSKA, per germline (reference sequence). For the CDR3, the DNA is TGCAGTGCCCCAAGGGGCGTCACAGATACGCGGTATTTT. Its protein product is CSAPRGVTDTRYF.

This clonotype was counted many times. The gene calls are TRBV4-1 and TRBJ2-1; 9 bases agree with TRBD2. The CDR3 is 17 amino acids. Germline V gene data show CDR1 as MGHRA and CDR2 as YSYEKL. After removal of 0 bases from V and 7 bases from J, the junction contained 10 bases not matched to a gene. The DNA of the CDR3 is TGCGCCAGCAGCCAAGATCGGGCGGGGGGGCCATTAAATGAGCAGTTCTTC. Protein product: CASSQDRAGGPLNEQFF.

The CDR3 spells CASSLSWGGSSYNEQFF. CDR3 sequence (DNA): TGCGCCAGCAGCTTGAGTTGGGGGGGGAGCTCCTACAATGAGCAGTTCTTC. The chain combines TRBV5-1 with TRBJ2-1; 7 nucleotides match TRBD2. The junction had 7 bases not matched to a gene; V was cut back by 1 base and J by 0 bases. Germline CDR1 SGHRS, CDR2 YFSETQ. This CDR3 is built from 17 residues.

With regard to this clonotype: This clone may be a read error of a much larger clone one base away. The genes are TRBV7-9 and TRBJ2-5; D is unclear. The CDR3 totals 15 residues. CDR1 is SEHNR, CDR2 FQNEAQ, per germline (reference sequence). Here the CDR3 reads CASSSPGRSQETRYF. The CDR3 DNA sequence: TGTGCCAGCAGCAGCCCGGGCAGGAGCCAAGAGACCCGGTACTTC.

The table lists this clonotype with a few counts. The chain combines TRBV20-1 with TRBJ2-5; 8 bases map to TRBD1. V lost 5 bases, J lost 1 base, and 9 bases stayed unmatched. This CDR3 contains 15 residues. CDR1 and CDR2 from the germline V gene are DFQATT and SNEGSKA (reference sequence). CDR3 amino acids: CSAPPGQGVQETQYF. For the CDR3, the DNA is TGCAGTGCTCCCCCCGGACAGGGAGTCCAAGAGACCCAGTACTTC.

This clonotype turned up a few times. The J gene is TRBJ2-3, the V gene TRBV24-1; D is undetermined. Germline CDR1 KGHDR, CDR2 SFDVKD. Deletions cut 2 bases from V and 6 bases from J, with 8 bases between. The CDR3 spans 13 residues. CDR3 bases: TGTGCCACCAGTGATTCCGTGGCCGATACGCAGTATTTT. Amino acid sequence: CATSDSVADTQYF.